A selection of T cell receptor beta chains follows, all from one sample in a study of blood T cell repertoires in COVID-19. Here immunoSEQ multiplex PCR was the method, and the copy in TCRdb shows in-frame clones only, minus some. The table records 300,000 or so clones, about four fifths of them present only once. Material: peripheral blood. The receptors derive from a woman aged 45-65 years with acute or convalescent COVID-19. CDR3s include the opening cysteine and the closing phenylalanine or tryptophan. The D gene is left open where the match is weak.

V	D	J	CDR3
TRBV7-8	TRBD1	TRBJ2-3	CASSPTDRGRNTDTQYF
TRBV7-8	TRBD2	TRBJ2-1	CASSLVWLAGANEQFF
TRBV2	TRBD1	TRBJ1-6	CASTPGGSDNSPLHF
TRBV5-8	TRBD1	TRBJ1-1	CASSLDRGNTEAFF
TRBV29-1	TRBD1	TRBJ1-4	CSARDRHNEKLFF
TRBV10-3	TRBD1	TRBJ1-3	CAIKKTGYIDTIYF
TRBV7-9	-	TRBJ1-4	CASSLNLGGTNEKLFF
TRBV5-6	-	TRBJ1-1	CASTVIGGVRTEAFF
TRBV6-2/TRBV6-3	TRBD2	TRBJ2-1	CASSYSWGGEQFF
TRBV30	-	TRBJ1-1	CAMEGRANTEAFF
TRBV18	-	TRBJ1-1	CASSLDSGNEAFF
TRBV10-3	TRBD1	TRBJ1-2	CAISEGGQGANGYTF
TRBV6-2/TRBV6-3	-	TRBJ1-2	CASSYWGQTAGAGYTF
TRBV3-1/TRBV3-2	-	TRBJ1-1	CASSQGLGGDTEAFF
TRBV2	-	TRBJ2-1	CASRSSSYNEQFF